The following is a T cell receptor (beta chain) sequence with its context. This entry is derived from a study of blood T cell repertoires in COVID-19. CDR1 SNHLY and CDR2 FYNNEI come from the germline V gene. This CDR3 is built from 14 residues. Trimming removed 2 bases from V and 6 bases from J; junction bases left unmatched: 3. As originally analysed: Reference gene primer amplification yielded estimated nucleated cell counts. TCRdb's table, derived via immunoSEQ multiplex PCR, lists solely in-frame clones and lacks some. V and J calls and clone size are copied from that table; D and trimming were computed from the DNA. The sample holds around 120,000 clones, 75% to 90% seen once.

Input material: PBMCs or T cells enriched from blood (not recorded which). The source is a woman between 50 and 59 years old who had recovered from COVID-19. The chain links TRBV2 to TRBJ1-5; 8 bases align to TRBD1. The CDR3 sequence: CASSEQGAGQPQHF. In DNA form, the CDR3 reads TGTGCCAGCAGTGAACAGGGGGCCGGTCAGCCCCAGCATTTT.